These T cell receptor beta chains were read from a single sample in a study of T-cell memory formation after mild COVID-19. MiXCR, run by TCRdb on the 5' RACE reads, gives a single entry per CDR3 protein. The sample yields more than 80,000 distinct CDR3 sequences, approximately 15% seen once. Sequencing input: PBMCs or a T cell subset sorted from them (not recorded which). The receptors were gathered from an adult woman who had mild COVID-19 (a few samples of this study predate the infection). Cell type and time point are not known. Both conserved end residues are part of each CDR3. Fields, in order: V gene, clone size, D gene, J gene, CDR3 protein, CDR3 DNA. A D gene is named only where the DNA matches it firmly. Part of the rows lack a size; the others show once, few, many or a class for expanded clones.

V: TRBV7-6
size: few
D: TRBD2
J: TRBJ2-5
CDR3: CASSQTSGQETQYF
DNA: TGTGCCAGCAGCCAGACTAGCGGGCAAGAGACCCAGTACTTC

V: TRBV4-1
size: few
D: NA
J: TRBJ1-2
CDR3: CASSQGNYGYTF
DNA: TGCGCCAGCAGCCAAGGGAACTATGGCTACACCTTC

V: TRBV20-1
size: NA
D: NA
J: TRBJ2-1
CDR3: CSASPTLEEQFF
DNA: TGCAGTGCTAGCCCCACCCTTGAGGAGCAGTTCTTC

V: TRBV3-1
size: few
D: TRBD1
J: TRBJ2-5
CDR3: CASNPDRGETQYF
DNA: TGTGCCAGCAACCCGGACAGGGGGGAGACCCAGTACTTC

V: TRBV7-8
size: NA
D: NA
J: TRBJ2-3
CDR3: CASSLDSGVGTDTQYF
DNA: TGTGCCAGCAGCTTAGACTCAGGGGTCGGCACAGATACGCAGTATTTT

V: TRBV5-1
size: many
D: NA
J: TRBJ2-3
CDR3: CASSDKHSSTDTQYF
DNA: TGCGCCAGCAGCGATAAGCATTCTAGCACAGATACGCAGTATTTT

V: TRBV9
size: NA
D: TRBD1
J: TRBJ1-5
CDR3: CASSPTDRVNQPQHF
DNA: TGTGCCAGCAGCCCCACGGACAGGGTCAATCAGCCCCAGCATTTT

V: TRBV6-2/TRBV6-3
size: many
D: NA
J: TRBJ2-6
CDR3: CASSWDNSGANVLTF
DNA: TGTGCCAGCAGTTGGGACAACTCTGGGGCCAACGTCCTGACTTTC

V: TRBV4-1
size: few
D: NA
J: TRBJ2-5
CDR3: CASSQEPGGWGETQYF
DNA: TGCGCCAGCAGCCAAGAACCGGGGGGCTGGGGGGAGACCCAGTACTTC

V: TRBV2
size: NA
D: TRBD1
J: TRBJ2-5
CDR3: CASSEGDRVEETQYF
DNA: TGTGCCAGCAGTGAAGGGGACAGGGTGGAAGAGACCCAGTACTTC

V: TRBV3-1
size: NA
D: NA
J: TRBJ1-2
CDR3: CASSQVQEGFYGYTF
DNA: TGTGCCAGCAGCCAAGTTCAGGAGGGGTTCTATGGCTACACCTTC

V: TRBV12-3/TRBV12-4
size: NA
D: NA
J: TRBJ1-1
CDR3: CASSLVRNTEAFF
DNA: TGTGCCAGCAGTTTAGTAAGGAACACTGAAGCTTTCTTT

V: TRBV19
size: NA
D: TRBD1
J: TRBJ1-2
CDR3: CASGTGLFGYTF
DNA: TGTGCCAGTGGGACAGGGCTATTCGGCTACACCTTC

V: TRBV20-1
size: many
D: NA
J: TRBJ2-2
CDR3: CSARSGRRTGELFF
DNA: TGCAGTGCTAGATCGGGGAGAAGGACCGGGGAGCTGTTTTTT

V: TRBV25-1
size: few
D: NA
J: TRBJ2-7
CDR3: CASSEYGLGSYEQYF
DNA: TGTGCCAGCAGTGAATATGGGTTAGGCTCCTACGAGCAGTACTTC

V: TRBV6-6
size: few
D: NA
J: TRBJ2-7
CDR3: CASSPTAVDEQYF
DNA: TGTGCCAGCAGTCCTACCGCAGTGGACGAGCAGTACTTC

V: TRBV27
size: few
D: NA
J: TRBJ1-1
CDR3: CASSFFGNTEAFF
DNA: TGTGCCAGCAGTTTTTTCGGCAACACTGAAGCTTTCTTT

V: TRBV6-2/TRBV6-3
size: few
D: TRBD2
J: TRBJ2-7
CDR3: CASSPKRIAGPPYEQYF
DNA: TGTGCCAGCAGTCCGAAACGAATAGCGGGCCCTCCCTACGAGCAGTACTTC

V: TRBV4-1
size: NA
D: TRBD1
J: TRBJ2-7
CDR3: CASSQGTGKYEQYF
DNA: TGCGCCAGCAGCCAAGGGACAGGGAAATACGAGCAGTACTTC

V: TRBV5-1
size: NA
D: NA
J: TRBJ2-1
CDR3: CASSSTSPSYNEQFF
DNA: TGCGCCAGCAGCTCCACTAGCCCCAGCTACAATGAGCAGTTCTTC

V: TRBV5-1
size: NA
D: NA
J: TRBJ1-1
CDR3: CASSLLGSTEAFF
DNA: TGCGCCAGCAGCTTGCTCGGGTCCACTGAAGCTTTCTTT

V: TRBV12-3/TRBV12-4
size: NA
D: NA
J: TRBJ1-5
CDR3: CASSLDDQPQHF
DNA: TGTGCCAGCAGCCTGGATGATCAGCCCCAGCATTTT

V: TRBV9
size: NA
D: NA
J: TRBJ1-2
CDR3: CASSVGWDGTYGYTF
DNA: TGTGCCAGCAGCGTAGGGTGGGACGGCACCTATGGCTACACCTTC

V: TRBV15
size: few
D: TRBD1
J: TRBJ1-1
CDR3: CATSGQGKAFF
DNA: TGTGCCACCAGCGGACAGGGGAAAGCTTTCTTT

V: TRBV4-3
size: NA
D: NA
J: TRBJ2-3
CDR3: CASSQEGGWKGTDTQYF
DNA: TGCGCCAGCAGCCAAGAAGGGGGGTGGAAGGGCACAGATACGCAGTATTTT

V: TRBV20-1
size: few
D: TRBD1
J: TRBJ2-2
CDR3: CSARFYRGSTGELFF
DNA: TGCAGTGCTAGATTCTACAGGGGTAGCACCGGGGAGCTGTTTTTT

V: TRBV27
size: NA
D: TRBD2
J: TRBJ2-3
CDR3: CASSAGLAGYSDTQYF
DNA: TGTGCCAGCAGTGCGGGACTAGCGGGGTACTCCGATACGCAGTATTTT

V: TRBV27
size: few
D: NA
J: TRBJ1-2
CDR3: CASSLGGRDYGYTF
DNA: TGTGCCAGCAGTTTAGGGGGCAGGGACTATGGCTACACCTTC

V: TRBV11-2
size: few
D: TRBD1
J: TRBJ1-3
CDR3: CASSLEGQLPGNTIYF
DNA: TGTGCCAGCAGCTTAGAGGGACAGCTGCCTGGAAACACCATATATTTT

V: TRBV7-9
size: NA
D: TRBD1
J: TRBJ2-3
CDR3: CASSGGQGYADTQYF
DNA: TGTGCCAGCAGCGGTGGACAGGGGTACGCAGATACGCAGTATTTT

V: TRBV5-1
size: few
D: NA
J: TRBJ2-7
CDR3: CASSRAGFHEQYF
DNA: TGCGCCAGCTCAAGGGCCGGGTTCCACGAGCAGTACTTC

V: TRBV6-5
size: NA
D: TRBD2
J: TRBJ2-3
CDR3: CASSGSGGVTDTQYF
DNA: TGTGCCAGCAGTGGCTCGGGGGGGGTAACAGATACGCAGTATTTT

V: TRBV7-9
size: few
D: TRBD2
J: TRBJ2-5
CDR3: CASSKAEAGGPILYPETQYF
DNA: TGTGCCAGCAGCAAGGCAGAGGCGGGAGGGCCGATTTTATATCCAGAGACCCAGTACTTC

V: TRBV4-1
size: NA
D: TRBD2
J: TRBJ2-3
CDR3: CASSPSGVGADTQYF
DNA: TGCGCCAGCAGCCCTAGCGGGGTGGGCGCAGATACGCAGTATTTT

V: TRBV7-9
size: few
D: NA
J: TRBJ2-5
CDR3: CASSPEGWTQYF
DNA: TGTGCCAGCAGCCCAGAAGGGTGGACCCAGTACTTC

V: TRBV6-5
size: few
D: TRBD2
J: TRBJ2-3
CDR3: CASRETSGGLDTQYF
DNA: TGTGCCAGCAGAGAGACTAGCGGGGGGTTAGATACGCAGTATTTT

V: TRBV7-6
size: few
D: TRBD1
J: TRBJ2-1
CDR3: CASSPWTGDNNEQFF
DNA: TGTGCCAGCAGCCCTTGGACAGGGGATAACAATGAGCAGTTCTTC